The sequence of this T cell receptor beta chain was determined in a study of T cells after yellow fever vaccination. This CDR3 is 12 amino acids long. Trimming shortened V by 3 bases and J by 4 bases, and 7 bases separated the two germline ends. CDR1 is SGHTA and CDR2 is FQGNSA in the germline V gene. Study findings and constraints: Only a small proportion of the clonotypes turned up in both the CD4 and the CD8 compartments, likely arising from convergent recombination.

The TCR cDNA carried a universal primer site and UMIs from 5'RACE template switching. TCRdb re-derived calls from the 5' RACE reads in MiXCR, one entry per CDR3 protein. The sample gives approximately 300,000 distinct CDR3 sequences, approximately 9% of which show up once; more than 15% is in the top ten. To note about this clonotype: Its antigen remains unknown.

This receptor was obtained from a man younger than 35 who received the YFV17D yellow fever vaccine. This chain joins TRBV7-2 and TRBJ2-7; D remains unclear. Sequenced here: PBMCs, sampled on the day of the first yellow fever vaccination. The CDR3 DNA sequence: TGTGCCAGCAGCTTCAAGATTTACGAGCAGTACTTC. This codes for CASSFKIYEQYF.